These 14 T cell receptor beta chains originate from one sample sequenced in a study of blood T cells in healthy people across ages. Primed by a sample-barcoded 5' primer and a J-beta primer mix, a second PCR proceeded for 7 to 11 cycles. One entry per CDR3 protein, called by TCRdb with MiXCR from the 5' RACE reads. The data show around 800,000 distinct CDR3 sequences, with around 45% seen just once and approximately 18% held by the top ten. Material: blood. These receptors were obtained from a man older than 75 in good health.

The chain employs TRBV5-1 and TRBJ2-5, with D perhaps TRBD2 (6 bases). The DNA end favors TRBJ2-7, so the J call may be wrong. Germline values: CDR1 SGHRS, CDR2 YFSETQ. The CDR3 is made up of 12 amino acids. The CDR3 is CASRPEGHEQYF. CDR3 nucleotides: TGCGCCAGCAGACCGGAGGGCCACGAGCAGTACTTC.

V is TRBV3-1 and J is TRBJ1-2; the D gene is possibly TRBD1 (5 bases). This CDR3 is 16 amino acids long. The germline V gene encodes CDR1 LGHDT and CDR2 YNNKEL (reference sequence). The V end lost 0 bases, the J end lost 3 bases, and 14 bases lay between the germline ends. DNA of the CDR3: TGTGCCAGCAGCCAAGATTGGCGGCAGGGAGACTATGGCTACACCTTC. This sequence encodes CASSQDWRQGDYGYTF.

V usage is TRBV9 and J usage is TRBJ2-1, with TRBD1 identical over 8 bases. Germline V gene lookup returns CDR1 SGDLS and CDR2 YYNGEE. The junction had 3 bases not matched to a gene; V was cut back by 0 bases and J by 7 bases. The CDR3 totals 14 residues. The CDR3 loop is CASSVGTGGNEQFF. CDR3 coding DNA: TGTGCCAGCAGCGTAGGTACAGGGGGAAATGAGCAGTTCTTC.

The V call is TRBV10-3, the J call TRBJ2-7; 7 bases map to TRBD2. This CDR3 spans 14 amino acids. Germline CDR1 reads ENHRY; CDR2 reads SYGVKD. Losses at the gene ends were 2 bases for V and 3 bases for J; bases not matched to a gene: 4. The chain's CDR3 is CAISEGRGHYEQYF. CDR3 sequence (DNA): TGTGCCATCAGTGAGGGGAGGGGCCACTACGAGCAGTACTTC.

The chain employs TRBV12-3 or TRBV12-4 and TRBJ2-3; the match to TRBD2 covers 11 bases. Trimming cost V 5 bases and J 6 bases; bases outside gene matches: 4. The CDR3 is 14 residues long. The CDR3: CASSPTSGVDTQYF. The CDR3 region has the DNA TGTGCCAGCAGTCCGACTAGCGGGGTGGATACGCAGTATTTT.

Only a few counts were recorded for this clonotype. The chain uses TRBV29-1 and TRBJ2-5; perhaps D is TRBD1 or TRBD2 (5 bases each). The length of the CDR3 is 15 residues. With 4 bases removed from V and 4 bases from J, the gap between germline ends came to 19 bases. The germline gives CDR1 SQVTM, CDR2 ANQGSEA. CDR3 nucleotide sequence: TGCAGCGTTGGAAGGACAAGGGGTGGAGGAGAGACCCAGTACTTC. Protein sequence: CSVGRTRGGGETQYF.

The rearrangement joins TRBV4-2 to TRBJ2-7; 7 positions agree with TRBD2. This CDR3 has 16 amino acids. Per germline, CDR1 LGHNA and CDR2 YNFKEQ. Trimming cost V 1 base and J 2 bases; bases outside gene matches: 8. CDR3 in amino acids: CASSQVGGSQTYEQYF. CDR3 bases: TGTGCCAGCAGCCAAGTAGGCGGGAGCCAAACCTACGAGCAGTACTTC.

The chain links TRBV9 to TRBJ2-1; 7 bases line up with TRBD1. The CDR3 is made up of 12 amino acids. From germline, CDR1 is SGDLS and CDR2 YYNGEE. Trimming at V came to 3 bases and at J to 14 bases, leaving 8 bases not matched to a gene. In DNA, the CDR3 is TGTGCCAGCAGCGGCCGGGACAGAGGGGAGTTCTTC. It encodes CASSGRDRGEFF.

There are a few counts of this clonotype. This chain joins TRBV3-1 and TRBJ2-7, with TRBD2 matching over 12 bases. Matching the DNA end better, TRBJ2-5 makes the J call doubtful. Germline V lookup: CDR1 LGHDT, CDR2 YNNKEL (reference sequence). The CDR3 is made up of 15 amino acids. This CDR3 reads CASSRLAGVMETQYF. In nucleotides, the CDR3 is TGTGCCAGCAGCCGACTAGCGGGAGTAATGGAGACCCAGTACTTC.

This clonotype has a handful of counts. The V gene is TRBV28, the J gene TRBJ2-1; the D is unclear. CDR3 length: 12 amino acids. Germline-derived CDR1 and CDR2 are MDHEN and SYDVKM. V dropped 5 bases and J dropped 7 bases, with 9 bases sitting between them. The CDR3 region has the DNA TGTGCCAGCAGTCGCAACAGAAATGAGCAGTTCTTC. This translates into CASSRNRNEQFF.

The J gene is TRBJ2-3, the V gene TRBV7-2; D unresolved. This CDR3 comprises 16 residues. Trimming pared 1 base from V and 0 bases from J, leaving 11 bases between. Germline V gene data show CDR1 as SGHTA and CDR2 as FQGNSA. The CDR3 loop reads CASSLEARPSTDTQYF. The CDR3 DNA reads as TGTGCCAGCAGCTTAGAAGCGAGACCCAGCACAGATACGCAGTATTTT.

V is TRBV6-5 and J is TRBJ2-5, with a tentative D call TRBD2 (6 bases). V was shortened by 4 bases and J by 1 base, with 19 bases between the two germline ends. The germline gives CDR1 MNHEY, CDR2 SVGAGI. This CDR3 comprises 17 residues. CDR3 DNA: TGTGCCAGCAGTTGGAGCGGGTTCGGCGGGTCCCAAGAGACCCAGTACTTC. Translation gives CASSWSGFGGSQETQYF.

CDR3 loop: CASSLNPRTDTQYF. In DNA form, the CDR3 reads TGTGCCAGCAGCTTGAACCCCCGGACGGATACGCAGTATTTT. V gene TRBV7-2 combines with J gene TRBJ2-3; D is undetermined. Germline V gene data show CDR1 as SGHTA and CDR2 as FQGNSA. Trimming removed 3 bases from V and 6 bases from J, with 13 bases in between. The CDR3 covers 14 residues.

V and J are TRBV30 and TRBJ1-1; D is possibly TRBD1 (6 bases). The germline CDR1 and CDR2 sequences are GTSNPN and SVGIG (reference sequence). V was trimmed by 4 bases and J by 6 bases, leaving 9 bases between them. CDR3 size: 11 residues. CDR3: CAWIGGAEAFF. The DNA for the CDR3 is TGTGCCTGGATCGGGGGCGCTGAAGCTTTCTTT.